The 18 T cell receptor beta chains below all came from one sample that was sequenced in a study of shared clonotypes between healthy human individuals. Repertoires were generated with immunoSEQ multiplex PCR, while TCRdb's copy carries only in-frame clones and drops some. Here the sample spans over a million clones, about four fifths being singletons. Input material: memory CD4+ T cells from PBMCs. Sample subset: CD45RA-negative fraction. Source of these receptors: a man aged 18 to 30 in good health. Some clones in this sample may be carry-over from other donors' samples.

The V gene is TRBV2, the J gene TRBJ1-2; D might be TRBD1 (5 bases). The CDR3 spans 12 residues. With 1 base removed from V and 13 bases from J, the gap between germline ends came to 13 bases. Germline CDR1 reads SNHLY; CDR2 reads FYNNEI. CDR3 sequence (DNA): TGTGCCAGCAGTGAAGGGGCAGGGTCGATCACCTTC. It translates to CASSEGAGSITF.

This clone has just one count. The chain links TRBV7-8 to TRBJ2-3, with 10 bases lining up with TRBD2. The CDR3 length is 16 residues. V shed 1 base and J 1 base; nucleotides not matched to a gene: 2. Germline CDR1 SGHVS, CDR2 FQNEAQ. Here the CDR3 DNA reads TGTGCCAGCAGCTTAGTAGGGACTAGCGGCACAGATACGCAGTATTTT. It translates to CASSLVGTSGTDTQYF.

This clone was observed a handful of times. V is TRBV19 and J is TRBJ1-1; D gene uncertain. The CDR3 loop spans 13 amino acids. The V and J ends lost 3 bases and 5 bases respectively, with 10 bases between them. The germline CDR1 and CDR2 sequences are LNHDA and SQIVND (reference sequence). CDR3 in DNA: TGTGCCAGTAGTATCAACGACCGGACTGAAGCTTTCTTT. Protein product: CASSINDRTEAFF.

Remarks on this clone: Other DNA sequences in this sample translate to the same CDR3. The chain is built from TRBV5-1 and TRBJ2-2; D gene ambiguous. This CDR3 is 14 amino acids long. Germline assignment: CDR1 SGHRS and CDR2 YFSETQ. The V and J ends lost 0 bases and 1 base respectively, with 4 bases between them. CDR3 DNA: TGCGCCAGCAGCTTGGTGTTGAACACCGGGGAGCTGTTTTTT. Its translation: CASSLVLNTGELFF.

The gene calls are TRBV5-6 and TRBJ2-7; tentatively, D is TRBD1 (6 bases). The V gene lost 4 bases and the J gene lost 0 bases, with 14 bases spanning the gap. Germline V lookup: CDR1 SGHDT, CDR2 YYEEEE. CDR3 size: 15 residues. The CDR3, as DNA: TGTGCCAGCAGCCCGTATACAGGGAGCTCCTACGAGCAGTACTTC. It yields the protein CASSPYTGSSYEQYF.

J is TRBJ2-3 and V is TRBV27; TRBD2 matches at 13 bases. This CDR3 has 17 residues. The V gene end was trimmed by 5 bases and the J gene end by 2 bases; junction bases not matched to a gene: 7. Germline CDR1 and CDR2: MNHEY and SMNVEV (reference sequence). CDR3 DNA sequence: TGTGCCAGCAGTACCCCGGGACTAGCGGGGTCCACAGATACGCAGTATTTT. Translated: CASSTPGLAGSTDTQYF.

This chain links TRBV11-2 with TRBJ2-5, with a possible D match to TRBD1 (6 bases). The J call may be wrong; the DNA end is better matched by TRBJ2-7. Germline CDR1 SGHAT, CDR2 FQNNGV. This CDR3 is built from 13 residues. This chain's CDR3 is CASSLAQGYEQYF. CDR3 DNA: TGTGCCAGCAGCTTGGCACAGGGCTACGAGCAGTACTTC.

A few counts support this clone. Different DNA sequences within this sample yield the same CDR3. J is TRBJ2-5 and V is TRBV6-5; 7 nucleotides match TRBD1. Trimming cost V 5 bases and J 4 bases; bases outside gene matches: 4. Germline-derived CDR1 and CDR2 are MNHEY and SVGAGI. There are 13 residues in the CDR3. The CDR3 DNA follows: TGTGCCAGCAGTCCGAACAGGGGAGAGACCCAGTACTTC. Its protein product is CASSPNRGETQYF.

The V call is TRBV4-1, the J call TRBJ2-7, with D perhaps given as TRBD1 or TRBD2 (5 bases each). The CDR3 has 16 amino acids. Trimming left V 0 bases short and J 1 base short, with 13 bases between. Germline-derived CDR1 and CDR2 are MGHRA and YSYEKL. CDR3 bases: TGCGCCAGCAGCCAAGACTTCGGGACGGGGTCCTACGAGCAGTACTTC. It codes for CASSQDFGTGSYEQYF.

V is TRBV7-2 and J is TRBJ2-3; weak D call: TRBD2 (6 bases). The CDR3 has 16 amino acids. Trimming left V 6 bases short and J 1 base short, with 17 bases between. Germline CDR1 is SGHTA and CDR2 is FQGNSA. The CDR3 DNA sequence: TGTGCCAGCAGGAATCGGAGGGGAGAGGGCACAGATACGCAGTATTTT. Its translation is CASRNRRGEGTDTQYF.

Note on this clone: The sample holds other DNA sequences that translate to the same CDR3. The rearrangement links TRBV20-1 to TRBJ2-5, with D possibly being TRBD2 (5 bases). V lost 6 bases to trimming and J lost 5 bases, with 10 bases between them. The CDR3 runs 11 residues. Germline lookup yields CDR1 DFQATT and CDR2 SNEGSKA (reference sequence). CDR3 amino acids: CSAQTGETQYF. In DNA form, the CDR3 reads TGCAGTGCGCAAACGGGGGAGACCCAGTACTTC.

The chain carries TRBV27 and TRBJ2-2; TRBD1 agrees at 9 bases. Losses at the gene ends were 3 bases for V and 6 bases for J; bases not matched to a gene: 5. This CDR3 spans 15 amino acids. Germline V gene data show CDR1 as MNHEY and CDR2 as SMNVEV (reference sequence). The CDR3 coding sequence is TGTGCCAGCAGTTTCGACAGGGGGGCCGCCGGGGAGCTGTTTTTT. Amino acid sequence: CASSFDRGAAGELFF.

The chain recombines TRBV7-9 with TRBJ2-6; 7 bases align to TRBD1. This CDR3 is built from 17 residues. The germline gives CDR1 SEHNR, CDR2 FQNEAQ (reference sequence). After removal of 0 bases from V and 1 base from J, the junction contained 3 bases not matched to a gene. This CDR3 is CASSLAGQKSGANVLTF. CDR3 DNA sequence: TGTGCCAGCAGCTTAGCGGGACAGAAGTCTGGGGCCAACGTCCTGACTTTC. The full variable domain, rest sourced from reference TRBV7-9 and TRBJ2-6, is DTGVSQNPRHKITKRGQNVTFRCDPISEHNRLYWYRQTLGQGPEFLTYFQNEAQLEKSRLLSDRFSAERPKGSFSTLEIQRTEQGDSAMYLCASSLAGQKSGANVLTFGAGSRLTVL.

This clone was seen a few times. The V and J genes are TRBV7-9 and TRBJ1-1; perhaps TRBD1 as D (6 bases). Per germline, CDR1 SEHNR and CDR2 FQNEAQ (reference sequence). This CDR3 has 14 residues. The V end was cut by 2 bases, the J end by 2 bases, with 9 bases between. The CDR3 reads CASSLLQGNTEAFF. CDR3 nucleotide sequence: TGTGCCAGCAGCTTACTACAGGGTAACACTGAAGCTTTCTTT.

This chain joins TRBV19 and TRBJ2-1; D may correspond to TRBD1 or TRBD2 (5 bases each). The V end was cut by 4 bases, the J end by 0 bases, with 13 bases between. The CDR3 loop spans 16 amino acids. Germline loops: CDR1 LNHDA, CDR2 SQIVND (reference sequence). CDR3 DNA sequence: TGTGCCAGTAGTAAACGGTCGGGGCCCTCCTACAATGAGCAGTTCTTC. As protein: CASSKRSGPSYNEQFF. The full variable domain, completed using reference TRBV19 and TRBJ2-1, is DGGITQSPKYLFRKEGQNVTLSCEQNLNHDAMYWYRQDPGQGLRLIYYSQIVNDFQKGDIAEGYSVSREKKESFPLTVTSAQKNPTAFYLCASSKRSGPSYNEQFFGPGTRLTVL.

The chain carries TRBV29-1 and TRBJ1-2, with 7 bases lining up with TRBD1. The CDR3 contains 12 residues. Germline values: CDR1 SQVTM, CDR2 ANQGSEA. V gave up 4 bases and J gave up 3 bases; unmatched junction bases: 2. The CDR3 loop reads CSVVGTDYGYTF. The DNA for the CDR3 is TGCAGCGTTGTCGGGACAGACTATGGCTACACCTTC.

The rearrangement joins TRBV4-3 to TRBJ2-3; possible D gene TRBD1, 5 bases. The CDR3 totals 17 residues. Trimming left V 0 bases short and J 6 bases short, with 19 bases between. Germline V gene lookup returns CDR1 LGHNA and CDR2 YSLEER. The CDR3 loop is CASSQDRGGHAGDTQYF. The CDR3 coding sequence is TGCGCCAGCAGCCAAGATAGGGGCGGCCATGCCGGGGATACGCAGTATTTT.

The chain uses TRBV19 and TRBJ2-1; 10 nucleotides agree with TRBD2. The germline V gene encodes CDR1 LNHDA and CDR2 SQIVND (reference sequence). The V segment lost 6 bases and the J segment 5 bases; nucleotides outside the gene matches: 10. The CDR3 runs to 16 residues. In DNA, the CDR3 is TGTGCCAGTAGGAAAGCACTAGCGGGACGAAACAATGAGCAGTTCTTC. Amino acids: CASRKALAGRNNEQFF. The variable domain in full, with the rest retrieved from reference TRBV19 and TRBJ2-1, is DGGITQSPKYLFRKEGQNVTLSCEQNLNHDAMYWYRQDPGQGLRLIYYSQIVNDFQKGDIAEGYSVSREKKESFPLTVTSAQKNPTAFYLCASRKALAGRNNEQFFGPGTRLTVL.